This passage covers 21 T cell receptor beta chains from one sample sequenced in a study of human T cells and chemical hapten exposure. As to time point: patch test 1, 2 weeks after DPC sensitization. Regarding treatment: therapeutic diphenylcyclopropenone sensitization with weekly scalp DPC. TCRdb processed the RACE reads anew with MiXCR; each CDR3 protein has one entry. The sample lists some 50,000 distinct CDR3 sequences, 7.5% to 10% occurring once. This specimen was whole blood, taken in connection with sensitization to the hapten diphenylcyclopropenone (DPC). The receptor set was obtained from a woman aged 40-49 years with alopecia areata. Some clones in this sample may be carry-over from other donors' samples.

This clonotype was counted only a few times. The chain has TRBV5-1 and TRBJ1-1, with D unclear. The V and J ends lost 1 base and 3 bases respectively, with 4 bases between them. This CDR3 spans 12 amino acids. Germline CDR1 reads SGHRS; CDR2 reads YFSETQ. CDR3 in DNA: TGCGCCAGCAGCTTGAGCGACACTGAAGCTTTCTTT. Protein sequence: CASSLSDTEAFF.

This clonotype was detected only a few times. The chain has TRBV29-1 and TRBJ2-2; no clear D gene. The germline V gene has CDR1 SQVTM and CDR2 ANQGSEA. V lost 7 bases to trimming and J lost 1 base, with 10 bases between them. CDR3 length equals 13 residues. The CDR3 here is CSGFALNTGELFF. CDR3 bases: TGCAGCGGCTTCGCTCTGAACACCGGGGAGCTGTTTTTT.

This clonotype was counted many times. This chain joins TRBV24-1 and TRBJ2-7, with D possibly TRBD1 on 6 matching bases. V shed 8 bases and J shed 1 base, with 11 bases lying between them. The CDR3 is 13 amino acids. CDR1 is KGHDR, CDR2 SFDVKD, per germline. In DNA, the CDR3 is TGTGCCACCAAGGACAGCTCATCCTACGAGCAGTACTTC. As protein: CATKDSSSYEQYF.

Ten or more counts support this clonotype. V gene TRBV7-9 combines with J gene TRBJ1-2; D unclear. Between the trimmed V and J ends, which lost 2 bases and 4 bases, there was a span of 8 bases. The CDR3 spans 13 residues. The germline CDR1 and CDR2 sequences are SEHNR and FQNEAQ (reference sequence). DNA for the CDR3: TGTGCCAGCAGCTTACGTGGTCCCTATGGCTACACCTTC. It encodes CASSLRGPYGYTF.

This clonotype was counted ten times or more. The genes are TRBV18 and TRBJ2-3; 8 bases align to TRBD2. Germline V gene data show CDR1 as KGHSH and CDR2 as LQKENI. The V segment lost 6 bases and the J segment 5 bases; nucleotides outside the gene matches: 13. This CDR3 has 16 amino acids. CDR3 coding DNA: TGTGCCAGCTCCCCCAGGTCGGCGGGAGGTGGAGATACGCAGTATTTT. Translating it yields CASSPRSAGGGDTQYF.

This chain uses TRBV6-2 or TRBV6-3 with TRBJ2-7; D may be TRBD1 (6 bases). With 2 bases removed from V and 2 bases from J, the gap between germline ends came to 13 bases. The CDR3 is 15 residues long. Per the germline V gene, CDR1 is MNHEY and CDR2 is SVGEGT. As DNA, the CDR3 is TGTGCCAGCAGTTACAGGCGGACAGAGACCTACGAGCAGTACTTC. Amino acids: CASSYRRTETYEQYF.

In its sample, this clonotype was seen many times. In nucleotides, the CDR3 is TGTGCCAGCATGCGCGCGGGTAACACTGAAGCTTTCTTT. Its translation is CASMRAGNTEAFF. This chain uses TRBV5-5 with TRBJ1-1, with D unresolved. The V gene lost 6 bases and the J gene lost 2 bases, with 11 bases spanning the gap. Per germline, CDR1 SGHKS and CDR2 YYEKEE (reference sequence). CDR3 size: 13 residues.

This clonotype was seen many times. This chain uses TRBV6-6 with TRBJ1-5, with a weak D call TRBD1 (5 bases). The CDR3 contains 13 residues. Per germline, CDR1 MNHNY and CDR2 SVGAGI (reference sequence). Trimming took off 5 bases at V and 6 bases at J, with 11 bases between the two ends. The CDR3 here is CASSPGIAQPQHF. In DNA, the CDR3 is TGTGCCAGCAGTCCAGGGATAGCTCAGCCCCAGCATTTT.

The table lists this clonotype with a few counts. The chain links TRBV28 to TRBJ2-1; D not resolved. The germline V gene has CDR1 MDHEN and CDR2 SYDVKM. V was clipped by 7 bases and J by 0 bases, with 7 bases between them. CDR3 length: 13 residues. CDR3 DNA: TGTGCCAGCAAGGGCCCCTCCTACAATGAGCAGTTCTTC. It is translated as CASKGPSYNEQFF.

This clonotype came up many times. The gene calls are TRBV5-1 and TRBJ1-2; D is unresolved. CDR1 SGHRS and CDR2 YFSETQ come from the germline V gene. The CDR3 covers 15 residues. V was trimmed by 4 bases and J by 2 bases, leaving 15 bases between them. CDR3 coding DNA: TGCGCCAGCAGCCCCCGCGCGGGGTCAAACTATGGCTACACCTTC. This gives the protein CASSPRAGSNYGYTF.

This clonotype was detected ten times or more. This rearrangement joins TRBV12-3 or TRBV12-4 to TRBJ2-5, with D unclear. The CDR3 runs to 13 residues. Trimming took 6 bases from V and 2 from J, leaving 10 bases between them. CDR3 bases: TGTGCCAGCAGCCCTCAAGAGCAAGAGACCCAGTACTTC. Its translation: CASSPQEQETQYF.

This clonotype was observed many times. The CDR3 region is CASSPQLNRRSEAFF. The CDR3 DNA follows: TGTGCCAGCAGCCCCCAGCTTAATCGGAGGTCTGAAGCTTTCTTT. This chain joins TRBV6-2 or TRBV6-3 and TRBJ1-1; the D is unclear. Trimming removed 6 bases at V and 6 bases at J, with 20 bases between. Germline-derived CDR1 and CDR2 are MNHEY and SVGEGT. The CDR3 is 15 residues long.

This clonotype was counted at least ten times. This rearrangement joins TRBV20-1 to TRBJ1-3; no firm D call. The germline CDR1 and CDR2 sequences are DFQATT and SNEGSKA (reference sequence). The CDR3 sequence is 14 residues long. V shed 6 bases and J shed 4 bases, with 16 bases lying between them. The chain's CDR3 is CSASSSSWGNTIYF. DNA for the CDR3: TGCAGTGCGTCATCTTCCTCCTGGGGAAACACCATATATTTT.

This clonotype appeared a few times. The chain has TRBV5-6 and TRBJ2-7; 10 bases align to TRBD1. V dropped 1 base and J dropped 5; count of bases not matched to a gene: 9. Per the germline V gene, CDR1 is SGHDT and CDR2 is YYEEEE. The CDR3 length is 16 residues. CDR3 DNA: TGTGCCAGCAGCTTGCGCTGGACAGGGGGATTTCACGAGCAGTACTTC. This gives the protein CASSLRWTGGFHEQYF.

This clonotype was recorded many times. The CDR3, as DNA: TGTGCCAGCAGCTTGGGGACAGACTATGGCTACACCTTC. This gives the protein CASSLGTDYGYTF. The rearrangement uses TRBV5-5 and TRBJ1-2, with D perhaps TRBD1 (6 bases). The CDR3 runs to 13 residues. CDR1 and CDR2 from the germline V gene are SGHKS and YYEKEE (reference sequence). V lost 0 bases and J lost 3, with 6 bases in between.

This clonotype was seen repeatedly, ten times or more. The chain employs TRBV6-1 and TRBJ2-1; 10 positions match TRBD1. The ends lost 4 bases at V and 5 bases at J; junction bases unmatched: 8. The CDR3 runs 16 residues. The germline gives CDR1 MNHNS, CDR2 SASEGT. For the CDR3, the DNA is TGTGCCAGCAGTGTTATCCGGGACAGGGGCAACAATGAGCAGTTCTTC. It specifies CASSVIRDRGNNEQFF.

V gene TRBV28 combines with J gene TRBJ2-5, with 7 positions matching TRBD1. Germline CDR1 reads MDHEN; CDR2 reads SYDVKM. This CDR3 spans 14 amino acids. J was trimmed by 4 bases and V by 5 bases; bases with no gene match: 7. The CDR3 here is CASSQRGLRETQYF. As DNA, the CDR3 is TGTGCCAGCAGTCAGAGGGGGCTTCGAGAGACCCAGTACTTC.

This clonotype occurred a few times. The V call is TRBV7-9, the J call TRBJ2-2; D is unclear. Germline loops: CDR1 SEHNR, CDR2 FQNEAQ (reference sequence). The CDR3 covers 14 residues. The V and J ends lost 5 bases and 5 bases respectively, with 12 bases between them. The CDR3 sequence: CASSLSAYTGELFF. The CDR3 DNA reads TGTGCCAGCAGCCTCAGTGCGTATACCGGGGAGCTGTTTTTT.

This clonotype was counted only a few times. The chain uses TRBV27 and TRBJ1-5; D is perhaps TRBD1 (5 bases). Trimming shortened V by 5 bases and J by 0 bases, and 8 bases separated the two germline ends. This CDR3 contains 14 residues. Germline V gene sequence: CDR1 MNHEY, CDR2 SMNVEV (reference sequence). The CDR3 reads CASSVQGSNQPQHF. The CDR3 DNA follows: TGTGCCAGCAGTGTGCAGGGTAGCAATCAGCCCCAGCATTTT.

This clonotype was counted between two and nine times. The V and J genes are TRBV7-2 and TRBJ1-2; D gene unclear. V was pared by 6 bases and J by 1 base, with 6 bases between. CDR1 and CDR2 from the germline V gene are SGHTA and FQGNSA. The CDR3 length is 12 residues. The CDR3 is CASSIINYGYTF. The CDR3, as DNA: TGTGCCAGCAGTATCATTAACTATGGCTACACCTTC. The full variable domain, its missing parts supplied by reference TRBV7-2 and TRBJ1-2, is GAGVSQSPSNKVTEKGKDVELRCDPISGHTALYWYRQSLGQGLEFLIYFQGNSAPDKSGLPSDRFSAERTGGSVSTLTIQRTQQEDSAVYLCASSIINYGYTFGSGTRLTVV.

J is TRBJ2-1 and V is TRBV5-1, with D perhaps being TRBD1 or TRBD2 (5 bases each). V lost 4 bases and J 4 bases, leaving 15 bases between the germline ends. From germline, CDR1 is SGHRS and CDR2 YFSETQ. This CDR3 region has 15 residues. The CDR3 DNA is TGCGCCAGCAGCCTAGGACAAGGACTGTACAATGAGCAGTTCTTC. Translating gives CASSLGQGLYNEQFF.